A selection of T cell receptor beta chains follows, all from one sample in a study of cytomegalovirus exposure and HLA in healthy donors. The data were produced by immunoSEQ multiplex PCR, yet TCRdb's version contains in-frame clones alone and is incomplete. Here the sample spans 150,000 or so clones, 70% to 85% being singletons. The source material was PBMCs. The receptors originated from a man aged 25-40 years in good health and CMV-seropositive. Both conserved end residues are part of each CDR3. D genes are given only for firm matches. Rows may omit the clone size; those that give it use once, few, many or a size class.

J gene: TRBJ1-4
V gene: TRBV2
D gene: TRBD1
clone size: -
CDR3 protein: CASSDAGRQGEGNEKLFF
CDR3 DNA: TGTGCCAGCAGTGATGCGGGAAGACAGGGGGAAGGGAATGAAAAACTGTTTTTT

J gene: TRBJ1-4
V gene: TRBV28
D gene: -
clone size: -
CDR3 protein: CASSLSGRKGLFF
CDR3 DNA: TGTGCCAGCAGTTTATCAGGGAGGAAGGGACTGTTTTTT

J gene: TRBJ2-1
V gene: TRBV7-9
D gene: TRBD2
clone size: -
CDR3 protein: CASSRPRAGGSYNEQFF
CDR3 DNA: TGTGCCAGCAGCAGGCCCCGTGCGGGGGGGAGTTACAATGAGCAGTTCTTC

J gene: TRBJ2-3
V gene: TRBV2
D gene: -
clone size: -
CDR3 protein: CASSGVGGSTDTQYF
CDR3 DNA: TGTGCCAGCAGTGGGGTTGGAGGGAGCACAGATACGCAGTATTTT

J gene: TRBJ2-7
V gene: TRBV5-6
D gene: -
clone size: few
CDR3 protein: CASSLWQAPYEQYF
CDR3 DNA: TGTGCCAGCAGCTTGTGGCAGGCCCCCTACGAGCAGTACTTC

J gene: TRBJ2-2
V gene: TRBV5-4
D gene: TRBD1
clone size: few
CDR3 protein: CASSFSGTGTGELFF
CDR3 DNA: TGTGCCAGCAGCTTCTCCGGGACAGGCACCGGGGAGCTGTTTTTT

J gene: TRBJ2-7
V gene: TRBV27
D gene: TRBD2
clone size: -
CDR3 protein: CASSATSASYEQYF
CDR3 DNA: TGTGCCAGCAGTGCAACTAGCGCGTCCTACGAGCAGTACTTC

J gene: TRBJ2-3
V gene: TRBV6-5
D gene: TRBD2
clone size: -
CDR3 protein: CASSYDTSGEGDTQYF
CDR3 DNA: TGTGCCAGCAGTTACGATACTAGCGGGGAGGGAGATACGCAGTATTTT

J gene: TRBJ1-2
V gene: TRBV25-1
D gene: -
clone size: -
CDR3 protein: CASSDPRANYGYTF
CDR3 DNA: TGTGCCAGCAGTGACCCCCGAGCTAACTATGGCTACACCTTC

J gene: TRBJ2-5
V gene: TRBV10-1
D gene: -
clone size: few
CDR3 protein: CASSESIWEETQYF
CDR3 DNA: TGCGCCAGCAGTGAGTCGATCTGGGAGGAGACCCAGTACTTC

J gene: TRBJ2-1
V gene: TRBV5-4
D gene: TRBD2
clone size: -
CDR3 protein: CASSPGLAGVVNEQFF
CDR3 DNA: TGTGCCAGCAGCCCAGGACTAGCGGGAGTGGTCAATGAGCAGTTCTTC

J gene: TRBJ2-7
V gene: TRBV18
D gene: TRBD1
clone size: -
CDR3 protein: CASSPQRGHEQYF
CDR3 DNA: TGTGCCAGCTCACCACAAAGGGGGCACGAGCAGTACTTC

J gene: TRBJ2-7
V gene: TRBV2
D gene: -
clone size: -
CDR3 protein: CASSEGAQPYEQYF
CDR3 DNA: TGTGCCAGCAGTGAAGGGGCCCAACCCTACGAGCAGTACTTC

J gene: TRBJ2-2
V gene: TRBV2
D gene: -
clone size: -
CDR3 protein: CASSDETPNTGELFF
CDR3 DNA: TGTGCCAGCAGTGATGAGACACCGAACACCGGGGAGCTGTTTTTT

J gene: TRBJ2-1
V gene: TRBV4-2
D gene: TRBD1
clone size: -
CDR3 protein: CASSQVGVDRTGSNNEQFF
CDR3 DNA: TGTGCCAGCAGCCAAGTAGGAGTGGATAGGACAGGGAGCAACAATGAGCAGTTCTTC

J gene: TRBJ2-2
V gene: TRBV7-3
D gene: -
clone size: -
CDR3 protein: CASSYEGGNTGELFF
CDR3 DNA: TGTGCCAGCAGCTACGAGGGCGGCAACACCGGGGAGCTGTTTTTT

J gene: TRBJ2-2
V gene: TRBV5-4
D gene: TRBD1
clone size: -
CDR3 protein: CASSQGQGYTGELFF
CDR3 DNA: TGTGCCAGCAGCCAGGGACAGGGGTACACCGGGGAGCTGTTTTTT

J gene: TRBJ2-7
V gene: TRBV15
D gene: TRBD2
clone size: -
CDR3 protein: CATSRDLEAGGYEQYF
CDR3 DNA: TGTGCCACCAGCAGAGATTTGGAAGCGGGAGGCTACGAGCAGTACTTC